The clone carrying this T cell receptor (beta chain) came up a few times. V shed 2 bases and J shed 2 bases, with 13 bases lying between them. The CDR3 consists of 15 residues. Germline CDR1 and CDR2: SGHNT and YYREEE (reference sequence). The sample belongs to a study of T cell repertoires in cytomegalovirus infection. Each CDR3 protein is one row after TCRdb ran MiXCR on the reads. The table shows some 440,000 distinct CDR3 sequences, with 30% to 40% occurring only once. The receptor was derived from a human donor in good health (CMV status not recorded). Some clones in this sample may be carry-over from other donors' samples. Sequenced input: PBMCs. V usage is TRBV5-4 and J usage is TRBJ1-1; weak D call: TRBD1 (5 bases). In DNA, the CDR3 is TGTGCCAGCAGCTTCCTGGAGGGGCCAAACACTGAAGCTTTCTTT. As protein: CASSFLEGPNTEAFF.